The sequence of this TCR beta chain was determined in a study of blood T cell repertoires in COVID-19. Study-level information: Samples representing acute and convalescent COVID-19 were sourced from the United States, Italy and Spain. T cells, B-cell-depleted T cells, or PBMCs supplied cDNA or gDNA.

Assay used: immunoSEQ multiplex PCR; TCRdb lists only in-frame clones, some missing. The table records 50,000 to 65,000 clones, 70% to 90% of them present only once. V was pared by 5 bases and J by 5 bases, with 4 bases of the junction left unmatched. From germline, CDR1 is MNHEY and CDR2 SVGAGI. This CDR3 spans 13 amino acids. V and J are TRBV6-5 and TRBJ1-2, with TRBD1 matching over 8 bases. This clonotype was obtained from a man aged 35-49 years with active COVID-19. Source material: peripheral blood. CDR3 protein: CASSPRTGYGYTF. Written as DNA, the CDR3 is TGTGCCAGCAGTCCAAGGACAGGGTATGGCTACACCTTC.